These T cell receptor beta chains were read from a single sample in a study of CD8 T cells in ankylosing spondylitis. TCRdb reanalysed the 5' RACE reads using MiXCR and keeps one entry per CDR3 protein. The data contain approximately 290,000 distinct CDR3 sequences, roughly 20% of them singletons. Sequencing used blood, either unsorted or a sorted T cell fraction (not recorded which). The receptor source for this set is a female donor with ankylosing spondylitis or in good health (not recorded which). Each CDR3 is given with its conserved first and last residue. The D gene is left open where the match is weak. Only some rows state a clone size, as once, few, many or a class for expanded clones.

>TRBV20-1|TRBJ2-3|NA|many
CSALPSTDTQYF
TGCAGTGCTTTGCCTAGCACAGATACGCAGTATTTT
>TRBV24-1|TRBJ2-1|NA|once
CATSDPGTPTENEQFF
TGTGCCACCAGTGACCCAGGGACACCGACGGAAAATGAGCAGTTCTTC
>TRBV7-9|TRBJ2-1|TRBD2|many
CASSLSAGLAVYNEQFF
TGTGCCAGCAGCTTATCTGCGGGACTAGCGGTTTACAATGAGCAGTTCTTC
>TRBV20-1|TRBJ1-1|NA|few
CSAPAGGPEAFF
TGCAGTGCCCCGGCTGGTGGGCCTGAAGCTTTCTTT
>TRBV20-1|TRBJ2-1|TRBD2|NA
CSARDPTGGPARYNEQFF
TGCAGTGCTAGAGATCCAACGGGAGGGCCGGCGAGGTACAATGAGCAGTTCTTC
>TRBV15|TRBJ2-7|TRBD2|many
CATSHVAGVREQYF
TGTGCCACCAGTCACGTAGCGGGAGTACGCGAGCAGTACTTC
>TRBV20-1|TRBJ2-5|TRBD2|few
CSARGRGTQETQYF
TGCAGTGCTAGGGGGAGGGGAACTCAAGAGACCCAGTACTTC
>TRBV10-3|TRBJ2-3|NA|many
CAISRADTQYF
TGTGCCATCAGTAGGGCAGATACGCAGTATTTT
>TRBV7-2|TRBJ2-3|TRBD2|few
CASSILAGGPDTQYF
TGTGCCAGCAGCATACTAGCGGGGGGCCCAGATACGCAGTATTTT
>TRBV20-1|TRBJ2-3|NA|NA
CSANGRSDTQYF
TGCAGTGCTAACGGGAGAAGTGATACGCAGTATTTT
>TRBV7-8|TRBJ2-1|NA|many
CASSSGTPNNEQFF
TGTGCCAGCAGCTCCGGGACGCCGAACAATGAGCAGTTCTTC
>TRBV20-1|TRBJ2-2|NA|NA
CSARIHSLSTNTGELFF
TGCAGTGCTAGAATACATTCGCTATCTACGAACACCGGGGAGCTGTTTTTT
>TRBV29-1|TRBJ2-3|NA|many
CSVAQVPVTTDTQYF
TGCAGCGTGGCACAGGTCCCAGTTACTACAGATACGCAGTATTTT
>TRBV5-6|TRBJ2-2|NA|once
CASSPARRGNTGELFF
TGTGCCAGCAGCCCAGCACGGCGGGGGAACACCGGGGAGCTGTTTTTT
>TRBV20-1|TRBJ2-7|NA|NA
CSAQTHGSTYEQYF
TGCAGTGCTCAGACGCACGGCAGCACCTACGAGCAGTACTTC
>TRBV24-1|TRBJ2-1|NA|NA
CATSDFTEQFF
TGTGCCACCAGTGATTTCACTGAGCAGTTCTTC
>TRBV7-2|TRBJ2-1|TRBD1|few
CASSFRGTGSLQGFF
TGTGCCAGCAGCTTCCGTGGGACAGGGAGCCTCCAGGGGTTCTTC
>TRBV29-1|TRBJ2-5|NA|many
CSVGTLIGETQYF
TGCAGCGTTGGGACACTAATCGGGGAGACCCAGTACTTC
>TRBV27|TRBJ1-2|NA|few
CASSEGRAVIGYTF
TGTGCCAGCAGTGAGGGCAGGGCGGTAATAGGCTACACCTTC
>TRBV20-1|TRBJ2-7|TRBD2|many
CSARGASGEPYEQYF
TGCAGTGCTAGAGGGGCTAGCGGAGAACCCTACGAGCAGTACTTC
>TRBV18|TRBJ1-1|NA|NA
CASSPVGGITEAFF
TGTGCCAGCTCACCGGTTGGGGGGATCACTGAAGCTTTCTTT
>TRBV12-3/TRBV12-4|TRBJ1-6|TRBD1|NA
CASSFGTGGESPLHF
TGTGCCAGCAGTTTCGGGACAGGGGGCGAATCACCCCTCCACTTT
>TRBV5-1|TRBJ1-2|NA|NA
CASRLDAQGSYGYTF
TGCGCCAGCAGGTTGGACGCCCAGGGCAGCTATGGCTACACCTTC
>TRBV4-3|TRBJ2-6|NA|NA
CASSGLGAGANVLTF
TGCGCCAGCAGCGGATTGGGGGCTGGGGCCAACGTCCTGACTTTC
>TRBV9|TRBJ2-5|TRBD1|few
CASSDRTGRWETQYF
TGTGCCAGCAGCGACAGGACAGGGAGGTGGGAGACCCAGTACTTC
>TRBV10-1|TRBJ2-7|TRBD2|NA
CASSSSGGSGEQYF
TGCGCCAGCAGTTCCTCCGGCGGGAGTGGCGAGCAGTACTTC
>TRBV7-9|TRBJ2-4|NA|NA
CASSLGGLTKNIQYF
TGTGCCAGCAGCTTAGGGGGGTTAACCAAAAACATTCAGTACTTC
>TRBV7-2|TRBJ2-3|NA|NA
CASSSRLVVSSDTQYF
TGTGCCAGCAGCTCTCGACTAGTGGTGTCGTCAGATACGCAGTATTTT
>TRBV20-1|TRBJ1-6|NA|many
CSARDSSGLLSPLHF
TGCAGTGCTAGAGACTCGTCCGGACTCTTATCACCCCTCCACTTT